The 14 T cell receptor beta chains in this list originate from one sample, sequenced in a study of blood T cell repertoires in COVID-19. Profiling relied on immunoSEQ multiplex PCR, and the TCRdb table lists in-frame clones only, not all of them. The sample lists about 150,000 clones; approximately 90% were seen once. Sequenced sample: peripheral blood. These receptor sequences come from a man between 18 and 29 years old with COVID-19, enrolled during active disease.

This chain uses TRBV11-2 with TRBJ2-5; TRBD2 agrees at 7 bases. V lost 5 bases and J lost 5; bases outside the gene matches: 14. This CDR3 region has 16 residues. CDR1 is SGHAT, CDR2 FQNNGV, per germline. CDR3 sequence reads: CASSALRGGSGETQYF. The CDR3, as DNA: TGTGCCAGCAGCGCCCTCCGGGGCGGGAGTGGGGAGACCCAGTACTTC.

V usage is TRBV6-5 and J usage is TRBJ1-1, with unresolved D. The V end lost 2 bases, the J end lost 8 bases, and 12 bases lay between the germline ends. The CDR3 runs 13 residues. The V gene's germline CDR1 is MNHEY and CDR2 SVGAGI. Here the CDR3 reads CASSYLPEGEAFF. Written as DNA, the CDR3 is TGTGCCAGCAGTTACCTTCCCGAGGGCGAAGCTTTCTTT.

V is TRBV7-2 and J is TRBJ2-2; possibly TRBD2 for D (6 bases). Between the trimmed V and J ends, which lost 11 bases and 7 bases, there was a span of 17 bases. The CDR3 is 13 amino acids. Per germline, CDR1 SGHTA and CDR2 FQGNSA. The DNA of the CDR3 is TGTGCCGGGCGCGCGGGGCGCGGCGGGGAGCTGTTTTTT. This sequence encodes CAGRAGRGGELFF.

The rearrangement uses TRBV4-1 and TRBJ2-1; no reliable D call. V lost 0 bases and J 7 bases, leaving 7 bases between the germline ends. The germline CDR1 and CDR2 sequences are MGHRA and YSYEKL. The CDR3 runs 13 residues. The CDR3 is CASSQDPGNEQFF. CDR3 DNA sequence: TGCGCCAGCAGCCAAGATCCAGGAAATGAGCAGTTCTTC.

This clone showed up just once. The genes are TRBV19 and TRBJ1-5, with D perhaps matching TRBD1 (6 bases). Germline V CDR1 and CDR2: LNHDA, SQIVND (reference sequence). Trimming stripped 5 bases from V and 1 base from J, with 18 bases between. The CDR3 has 17 residues. The CDR3 DNA reads TGTGCCAGTAGTGAAGACGAACAGGGACGGAGCAATCAGCCCCAGCATTTT. Its protein is CASSEDEQGRSNQPQHF. The whole variable domain, filled in from reference TRBV19 and TRBJ1-5, reads DGGITQSPKYLFRKEGQNVTLSCEQNLNHDAMYWYRQDPGQGLRLIYYSQIVNDFQKGDIAEGYSVSREKKESFPLTVTSAQKNPTAFYLCASSEDEQGRSNQPQHFGDGTRLSIL.

The rearrangement uses TRBV7-2 and TRBJ2-3, with TRBD2 identical over 13 bases. The germline V gene has CDR1 SGHTA and CDR2 FQGNSA. The CDR3 runs 16 residues. V shed 6 bases and J 3 bases; nucleotides not matched to a gene: 6. The CDR3, as DNA: TGTGCCAGCAGAAGGACTAGCGGGAGAGGGACAGATACGCAGTATTTT. Translated: CASRRTSGRGTDTQYF.

The V gene is TRBV14, the J gene TRBJ2-1; the D gene is possibly TRBD1 (6 bases). Trimming removed 1 base from V and 4 bases from J, with 11 bases in between. Germline V lookup: CDR1 SGHDN, CDR2 FVKESK. The CDR3 loop spans 15 amino acids. The CDR3 nucleotides read TGTGCCAGCAGCCAAGCGAACAGGGTTTACAATGAGCAGTTCTTC. It encodes CASSQANRVYNEQFF.

A remark on this clone: A junction end diverges from the germline sequence, so it may reflect a read error. The V call is TRBV6-5, the J call TRBJ2-7, with D tentatively TRBD1 (6 bases). This CDR3 spans 14 amino acids. Germline V gives CDR1 MNHEY, CDR2 SVGAGI. The DNA of the CDR3 is TGTGCCAGAGGGGGACGGCACCGAGCCTACGAGCAATACTTC. This translates into CARGGRHRAYEQYF.

The chain uses TRBV5-6 and TRBJ2-3, with 12 bases matching TRBD2. The CDR3 length is 16 residues. Germline V gene data show CDR1 as SGHDT and CDR2 as YYEEEE. The ends lost 4 bases at V and 3 bases at J; junction bases unmatched: 6. The CDR3 nucleotides read TGTGCCAGCAGCCTGAGACTAGCGGGAGTTACAGATACGCAGTATTTT. Translation gives CASSLRLAGVTDTQYF.

This clone was picked up one time. The chain carries TRBV5-6 and TRBJ2-7; a possible D gene is TRBD1 (5 bases). Per the germline V gene, CDR1 is SGHDT and CDR2 is YYEEEE. This CDR3 region has 13 residues. The V and J ends lost 4 bases and 2 bases respectively, with 10 bases between them. The CDR3 sequence is CASSQGGTYEQYF. Here the CDR3 DNA reads TGTGCCAGCAGCCAGGGTGGAACCTACGAGCAGTACTTC. Using reference TRBV5-6 and TRBJ2-7 for the parts outside the CDR3, the full variable domain is DAGVTQSPTHLIKTRGQQVTLRCSPKSGHDTVSWYQQALGQGPQFIFQYYEEEERQRGNFPDRFSGHQFPNYSSELNVNALLLGDSALYLCASSQGGTYEQYFGPGTRLTVT.

Only one count was recorded for this clone. The chain couples TRBV7-9 to TRBJ1-1; D gene uncertain. The CDR3 extends over 14 amino acids. Trimming took 0 bases from V and 5 from J, leaving 10 bases between them. Per germline, CDR1 SEHNR and CDR2 FQNEAQ (reference sequence). The DNA of the CDR3 is TGTGCCAGCAGCTTAGCGGGCAGCCAGACTGAAGCTTTCTTT. Its translation: CASSLAGSQTEAFF.

V and J are TRBV13 and TRBJ1-5, with TRBD1 matching over 9 bases. The CDR3 consists of 15 residues. The V gene end was trimmed by 0 bases and the J gene end by 7 bases; junction bases not matched to a gene: 4. Looked up from germline, CDR1 is PRHDT and CDR2 is FYEKMQ (reference sequence). The CDR3 nucleotides are TGTGCCAGCAGCTTAGGGGGACAGGGAAGCCAGCCCCAGCATTTT. It yields the protein CASSLGGQGSQPQHF. The variable domain in full, completed from reference TRBV13 and TRBJ1-5, reads AAGVIQSPRHLIKEKRETATLKCYPIPRHDTVYWYQQGPGQDPQFLISFYEKMQSDKGSIPDRFSAQQFSDYHSELNMSSLELGDSALYFCASSLGGQGSQPQHFGDGTRLSIL.

The CDR3 coding sequence is TGTGCCAGCAGTTCCCCGACTAGCGGGAGAGGCAATGAGCAGTTCTTC. It translates to CASSSPTSGRGNEQFF. V gene TRBV6-5 combines with J gene TRBJ2-1, with 12 bases aligning to TRBD2. The CDR3 spans 16 residues. Germline V gives CDR1 MNHEY, CDR2 SVGAGI. V dropped 4 bases and J dropped 6; count of bases not matched to a gene: 7.

The V gene is TRBV16, the J gene TRBJ1-2, with a tentative D call TRBD1 (6 bases). Germline V gene data show CDR1 as KGHSY and CDR2 as FQNENV. CDR3 length: 16 amino acids. V dropped 6 bases and J dropped 0 bases, with 17 bases sitting between them. The CDR3 protein is CASSLRAGAPNYGYTF. In DNA, the CDR3 is TGTGCCAGCAGTCTTCGTGCGGGGGCCCCTAACTATGGCTACACCTTC. Full variable domain (remainder filled in from reference TRBV16 and TRBJ1-2): GEEVAQTPKHLVRGEGQKAKLYCAPIKGHSYVFWYQQVLKNEFKFLISFQNENVFDETGMPKERFSAKCLPNSPCSLEIQATKLEDSAVYFCASSLRAGAPNYGYTFGSGTRLTVV.